One and the same sample provided the 27 T cell receptor beta chains below, sequenced in a study of cytomegalovirus exposure and HLA in healthy donors. In the PCR, 60 Vbeta and 13 Jbeta primers were used. Assay: immunoSEQ multiplex PCR; the TCRdb copy retains only in-frame clones and omits some. Here the sample spans under 200,000 clones, around 82% being singletons. The sample was PBMCs. These receptors were taken from a man aged 60 to 75 in good health and CMV-seronegative.

The rearrangement uses TRBV7-9 and TRBJ1-5; tentative D call: TRBD1 (5 bases). CDR1 SEHNR and CDR2 FQNEAQ come from the germline V gene (reference sequence). Trimming shortened V by 4 bases and J by 6 bases, and 10 bases separated the two germline ends. The CDR3 is made up of 13 amino acids. In DNA, the CDR3 is TGTGCCAGCAGCTCGTCTCAGGGTCAGCCCCAGCATTTT. Protein product: CASSSSQGQPQHF.

The chain has TRBV15 and TRBJ1-5; D gene ambiguous. Germline V lookup: CDR1 LNHNV, CDR2 YYDKDF (reference sequence). CDR3 length: 17 amino acids. The ends were cut back, 0 bases at V and 0 bases at J, with 12 bases in the middle. The CDR3 sequence is CATSREKAGDSNQPQHF. CDR3 bases: TGTGCCACCAGCAGAGAAAAAGCGGGTGATAGCAATCAGCCCCAGCATTTT.

The chain joins TRBV29-1 to TRBJ2-3, with D maybe TRBD2 (7 bases). The CDR3 runs to 14 residues. Trimming removed 3 bases at V and 6 bases at J, with 16 bases between. The germline CDR1 and CDR2 sequences are SQVTM and ANQGSEA. CDR3 sequence (DNA): TGCAGCGTTGATGGGGGGGCAGGAGGCGATACGCAGTATTTT. Translated: CSVDGGAGGDTQYF.

The chain is built from TRBV4-2 and TRBJ1-1; 9 bases align to TRBD1. CDR3 length: 15 residues. The V gene's germline CDR1 is LGHNA and CDR2 YNFKEQ. Trimming removed 1 base from V and 5 bases from J; junction bases left unmatched: 5. The CDR3 DNA reads TGTGCCAGCAGCCAAGGGACAGGGGTGGAAACTGAAGCTTTCTTT. Its translation: CASSQGTGVETEAFF.

The rearrangement links TRBV2 to TRBJ2-3, with 7 bases aligning to TRBD1. The V segment lost 1 base and the J segment 2 bases; nucleotides outside the gene matches: 3. Germline assignment: CDR1 SNHLY and CDR2 FYNNEI. This CDR3 comprises 15 residues. CDR3 protein: CASSEGGQLTDTQYF. The CDR3 DNA reads as TGTGCCAGCAGTGAAGGGGGACAGCTCACAGATACGCAGTATTTT.

Comment on this clone: An end of the junction does not agree with germline; a read error may underlie this. CDR3 nucleotide sequence: TGTGCCAGCAGCTTAGCCACAGGGGATGGCTACCCCTTC. Encoded protein: CASSLATGDGYPF. The chain joins TRBV7-9 to TRBJ1-2; 7 bases fit TRBD1. The germline V gene encodes CDR1 SEHNR and CDR2 FQNEAQ (reference sequence). There are 13 residues in the CDR3.

The gene calls are TRBV5-6 and TRBJ2-1; TRBD2 aligns across 7 bases. V was pared by 4 bases and J by 0 bases, with 7 bases of the junction left unmatched. The CDR3 loop spans 16 amino acids. Germline-derived CDR1 and CDR2 are SGHDT and YYEEEE. CDR3 protein: CASSPTGGSSYNEQFF. In DNA form, the CDR3 reads TGTGCCAGCAGCCCCACGGGGGGAAGCTCCTACAATGAGCAGTTCTTC.

The rearrangement uses TRBV4-3 and TRBJ2-2, with D uncertain. The length of the CDR3 is 14 residues. Germline V gene data show CDR1 as LGHNA and CDR2 as YSLEER. The germline V and J ends were trimmed by 5 bases and 1 base, with 8 bases remaining between them. The CDR3 region is CASSENRNTGELFF. Here the CDR3 DNA reads TGCGCCAGCAGCGAAAACAGGAACACCGGGGAGCTGTTTTTT.

V gene TRBV27 combines with J gene TRBJ1-5; perhaps TRBD1 as D (5 bases). The germline V gene has CDR1 MNHEY and CDR2 SMNVEV (reference sequence). Trimming stripped 3 bases from V and 5 bases from J, with 11 bases between. CDR3 size: 14 residues. CDR3 region: CASSFGGTDQPQHF. As DNA, the CDR3 is TGTGCCAGCAGTTTCGGGGGGACCGATCAGCCCCAGCATTTT.

This sequence joins TRBV29-1 and TRBJ1-1, with D possibly being TRBD1 (5 bases). This CDR3 is 12 amino acids long. Trimming pared 3 bases from V and 4 bases from J, leaving 9 bases between. CDR1 is SQVTM, CDR2 ANQGSEA, per germline. The CDR3 region is CSVEGRGTEAFF. Written as DNA, the CDR3 is TGCAGCGTTGAGGGGAGGGGCACTGAAGCTTTCTTT. The entire variable domain, with the rest obtained from reference TRBV29-1 and TRBJ1-1, is as follows: SAVISQKPSRDICQRGTSLTIQCQVDSQVTMMFWYRQQPGQSLTLIATANQGSEATYESGFVIDKFPISRPNLTFSTLTVSNMSPEDSSIYLCSVEGRGTEAFFGQGTRLTVV.

This clone has a handful of counts. The rearrangement uses TRBV10-1 and TRBJ2-3, with a weak D call TRBD1 (5 bases). Trimming removed 5 bases from V and 3 bases from J, with 9 bases in between. This CDR3 has 13 amino acids. Looked up from germline, CDR1 is WNHNN and CDR2 is SYGVQD (reference sequence). CDR3 sequence (DNA): TGCGCCAGCAGTCACCAGGGAACAGATACGCAGTATTTT. Protein product: CASSHQGTDTQYF.

The V call is TRBV19, the J call TRBJ2-7, with D possibly being TRBD1 (5 bases). Germline V gene lookup returns CDR1 LNHDA and CDR2 SQIVND (reference sequence). The CDR3 is 14 residues long. V was shortened by 0 bases and J by 7 bases, with 13 bases between the two germline ends. The CDR3 protein is CASSIDDRRREQYF. The CDR3 DNA reads as TGTGCCAGTAGTATAGACGACAGAAGGAGAGAGCAGTACTTC.

This sequence joins TRBV10-1 and TRBJ1-1, with no clear D. Germline loops: CDR1 WNHNN, CDR2 SYGVQD (reference sequence). This CDR3 has 14 amino acids. Trimming removed 0 bases from V and 1 base from J, with 6 bases in between. CDR3 in DNA: TGCGCCAGCAGTGAGTCGCCCGGGAACACTGAAGCTTTCTTT. This encodes CASSESPGNTEAFF.

This chain uses TRBV2 with TRBJ1-6; D is uncertain. The V end was cut by 3 bases, the J end by 6 bases, with 6 bases between. The CDR3 totals 13 residues. Germline V gene lookup returns CDR1 SNHLY and CDR2 FYNNEI. DNA for the CDR3: TGTGCCAGCAGTGACCCCCTTAATTCACCCCTCCACTTT. Its translation is CASSDPLNSPLHF.

This chain joins TRBV19 and TRBJ2-3; 9 nucleotides match TRBD1. The V gene's germline CDR1 is LNHDA and CDR2 SQIVND (reference sequence). J gave up 4 bases and V 6 bases, and 2 bases lay outside the gene matches. CDR3 length: 13 residues. CDR3 protein: CASRGQGADTQYF. The CDR3 nucleotides are TGTGCCAGTAGGGGACAGGGTGCAGATACGCAGTATTTT.

The CDR3 nucleotides are TGCAGCGCCCTGGACACCTTGAACACTGAAGCTTTCTTT. It is translated as CSALDTLNTEAFF. This chain links TRBV29-1 with TRBJ1-1; D possibly corresponds to TRBD1 (5 bases). Germline V gene sequence: CDR1 SQVTM, CDR2 ANQGSEA. V was cut by 7 bases and J by 0 bases, with 12 bases left in between. This CDR3 is 13 amino acids long.

This chain joins TRBV25-1 and TRBJ1-4, with D perhaps matching TRBD1 (5 bases). The V gene's germline CDR1 is MGHDK and CDR2 SYGVNS. CDR3 length: 15 residues. V lost 1 base and J 8 bases, leaving 14 bases between the germline ends. CDR3 sequence: CASSESRGMNEKLFF. CDR3 sequence (DNA): TGTGCCAGCAGTGAATCAAGGGGCATGAACGAAAAACTGTTTTTT.

The rearrangement links TRBV7-9 to TRBJ2-7, with 8 bases that match TRBD1. The CDR3 has 15 residues. The junction had 8 bases not matched to a gene; V was cut back by 6 bases and J by 1 base. Germline V gene data show CDR1 as SEHNR and CDR2 as FQNEAQ (reference sequence). The CDR3 spells CASSPGTGESYEQYF. CDR3 DNA sequence: TGTGCCAGCAGTCCGGGGACAGGCGAATCCTACGAGCAGTACTTC.

On this clone itself: Other DNA sequences in this sample translate to the same CDR3. V gene TRBV6-6 combines with J gene TRBJ2-5; D gene ambiguous. Germline CDR1 is MNHNY and CDR2 is SVGAGI (reference sequence). There are 13 residues in the CDR3. V dropped 2 bases and J dropped 5 bases, with 9 bases sitting between them. CDR3 bases: TGTGCCAGCAGTTACGGCGGTGGGGAGACCCAGTACTTC. Encoded protein: CASSYGGGETQYF.

This chain uses TRBV6-5 with TRBJ2-3; 11 bases are a match to TRBD2. The J segment lost 6 bases and the V segment lost 0 bases, leaving 5 bases of the junction unmatched. CDR1 is MNHEY, CDR2 SVGAGI, per germline. The CDR3 runs 16 residues. The CDR3, as DNA: TGTGCCAGCAGTTACTCAACTAGCGGGAGTCTGGATACGCAGTATTTT. Its translation is CASSYSTSGSLDTQYF.

The V and J genes are TRBV10-3 and TRBJ1-1, with TRBD1 identical over 12 bases. The germline CDR1 and CDR2 sequences are ENHRY and SYGVKD. J lost 1 base, V lost 6 bases, and 3 bases had no gene match. This CDR3 region has 15 residues. As DNA, the CDR3 is TGTGCCATCAGGGGACAGGGGGCTAGGAACACTGAAGCTTTCTTT. This translates into CAIRGQGARNTEAFF.

V gene TRBV11-2 combines with J gene TRBJ1-6; D possibly corresponds to TRBD1 (5 bases). This CDR3 comprises 19 residues. Germline loops: CDR1 SGHAT, CDR2 FQNNGV. The V end lost 5 bases, the J end lost 0 bases, and 20 bases lay between the germline ends. As DNA, the CDR3 is TGTGCCAGCAGCCCCCCTTGGACACCATCTAGCTCCTATAATTCACCCCTCCACTTT. Amino acid sequence: CASSPPWTPSSSYNSPLHF.

The V call is TRBV5-1, the J call TRBJ1-2, with 7 bases that match TRBD1. The CDR3 contains 15 residues. Per germline, CDR1 SGHRS and CDR2 YFSETQ. J was trimmed by 1 base and V by 0 bases; bases with no gene match: 3. This chain's CDR3 is CASSLGTGGNYGYTF. The CDR3 DNA sequence: TGCGCCAGCAGCTTGGGGACAGGCGGTAACTATGGCTACACCTTC.

The V call is TRBV10-2, the J call TRBJ2-3; possible D gene TRBD2, 6 bases. The CDR3 totals 13 residues. The germline V gene encodes CDR1 WSHSY and CDR2 SAAADI. V lost 9 bases, J lost 2 bases, and 12 bases lay in between. Written as DNA, the CDR3 is TGCGCCAGTACCGCGGGGTACACAGATACGCAGTATTTT. This gives the protein CASTAGYTDTQYF.

The chain links TRBV18 to TRBJ2-3; possibly TRBD2 for D (6 bases). This CDR3 is built from 15 residues. Per the germline V gene, CDR1 is KGHSH and CDR2 is LQKENI. V lost 3 bases, J lost 1 base, and 11 bases lay in between. DNA for the CDR3: TGTGCCAGCTCACCTTTTCCTAGCGGCACAGATACGCAGTATTTT. It translates to CASSPFPSGTDTQYF.

The rearrangement uses TRBV6-5 and TRBJ2-2; 7 bases match TRBD2. The CDR3 spans 16 residues. Losses at the gene ends were 2 bases for V and 7 bases for J; bases not matched to a gene: 10. Germline CDR1 reads MNHEY; CDR2 reads SVGAGI. For the CDR3, the DNA is TGTGCCAGCAGTTACGCCGGGGAGGGTATCCTCGGGGAGCTGTTTTTT. Its protein product is CASSYAGEGILGELFF.

CDR3 nucleotide sequence: TGTGCCACCCGGGGGGCAGCTAGTGCTCAGACCGGGGAGCTGTTTTTT. Its translation: CATRGAASAQTGELFF. This chain links TRBV10-3 with TRBJ2-2, with D maybe TRBD2 (7 bases). V gave up 10 bases and J gave up 5 bases, with 23 bases separating them. CDR3 length: 16 amino acids. Germline CDR1 reads ENHRY; CDR2 reads SYGVKD.